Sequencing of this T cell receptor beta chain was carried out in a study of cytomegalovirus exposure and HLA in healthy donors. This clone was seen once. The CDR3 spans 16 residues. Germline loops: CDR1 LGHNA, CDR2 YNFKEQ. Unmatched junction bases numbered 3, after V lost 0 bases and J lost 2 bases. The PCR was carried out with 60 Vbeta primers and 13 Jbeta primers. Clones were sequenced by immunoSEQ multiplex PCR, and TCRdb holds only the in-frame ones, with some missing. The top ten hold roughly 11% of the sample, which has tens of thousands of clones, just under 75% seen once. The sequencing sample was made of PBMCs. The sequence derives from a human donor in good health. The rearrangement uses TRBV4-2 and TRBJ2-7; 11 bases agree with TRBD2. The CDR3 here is CASSQEGTSGPYEQYF. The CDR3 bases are TGTGCCAGCAGCCAAGAGGGGACTAGCGGCCCCTACGAGCAGTACTTC.